The sequence of this T cell receptor (beta chain) was determined in a study of vaccination and CD4 T cells after COVID-19. Study information: The study drew post-COVID samples a median roughly 99 days after diagnosis (range 35 to 161).

Concerning this clonotype itself: The antigen is undetermined.

General study points: The median number of SARS-CoV-2-reactive clonotypes increased from roughly 21 to 40, a change that did not reach significance. Convalescent patients displayed a median about 90% of reactive clones emerging only post-vaccination. Convalescent participants were relatively few, and none had early post-infection timepoints studied.

Trimming stripped 5 bases from V and 6 bases from J, with 10 bases between. The CDR3 is made up of 13 amino acids. Germline-derived CDR1 and CDR2 are SGHVS and FNYEAQ. TCRdb recomputed calls from the PCR reads with MiXCR, one row per CDR3 protein. The table includes tens of thousands of distinct CDR3 sequences, about 60% detected once. The sequenced sample was CD4+ T cells from blood, obtained before SARS-CoV-2 vaccination. The chain uses TRBV7-6 and TRBJ2-2, with D unclear. This TCR derives from a human donor who had recovered from COVID-19. The DNA of the CDR3 is TGTGCCAGCAGCCCGCAAAGGGCCGGGGAGCTGTTTTTT. Residues: CASSPQRAGELFF.